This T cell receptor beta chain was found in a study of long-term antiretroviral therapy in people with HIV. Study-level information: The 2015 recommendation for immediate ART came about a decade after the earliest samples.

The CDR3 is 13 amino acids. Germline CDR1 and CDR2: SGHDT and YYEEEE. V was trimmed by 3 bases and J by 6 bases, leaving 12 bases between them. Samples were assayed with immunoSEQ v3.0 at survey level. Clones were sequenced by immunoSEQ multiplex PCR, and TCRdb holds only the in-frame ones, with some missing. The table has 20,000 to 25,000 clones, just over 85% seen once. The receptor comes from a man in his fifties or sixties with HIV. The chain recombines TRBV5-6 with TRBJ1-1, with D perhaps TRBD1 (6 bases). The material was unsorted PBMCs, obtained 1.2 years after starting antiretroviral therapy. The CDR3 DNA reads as TGTGCCAGCAGCTCGGACAGCCGCTCTGAAGCTTTCTTT. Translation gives CASSSDSRSEAFF. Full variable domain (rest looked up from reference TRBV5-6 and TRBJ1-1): DAGVTQSPTHLIKTRGQQVTLRCSPKSGHDTVSWYQQALGQGPQFIFQYYEEEERQRGNFPDRFSGHQFPNYSSELNVNALLLGDSALYLCASSSDSRSEAFFGQGTRLTVV.